These T cell receptor beta chains were read from a single sample in a study of OX40 agonist ivuxolimab in advanced cancers. Profiled with immunoSEQ multiplex PCR; TCRdb holds only in-frame clones, not every one. The sample contains roughly 140,000 clones, around 94% of which appear only once. The sequencing here drew on CD4+ or CD8+ T cells sorted from blood, taken in a trial of the OX40 agonist ivuxolimab. These receptors originate from an adult with an advanced solid tumor such as melanoma, head and neck, liver or kidney cancer. CDR3s include the opening cysteine and the closing phenylalanine or tryptophan. A D gene is named only where the DNA matches it firmly. Clone size, where shown, is once, few, many, or a class for clones that have expanded.

d_call j_call clone_size v_call cdr3_nt cdr3_aa
TRBD1 TRBJ2-6 NA TRBV5-4 TGTGCCAGCAGCCGCCAGGGGGCGCGGGGGGCCAACGTCCTGACTTTC CASSRQGARGANVLTF
NA TRBJ1-6 NA TRBV6-6 TGTGCCAGCAGTTACTCGACCCCGGGCCGGGATTCACCCCTCCACTTT CASSYSTPGRDSPLHF
NA TRBJ2-3 NA TRBV9 TGTGCCAGCAGCGTAGCTGGCACAGATACGCAGTATTTT CASSVAGTDTQYF
NA TRBJ1-1 NA TRBV6-1 TGTGCCAGCAGCTCTACCCCTAGTGCTTTCTTT CASSSTPSAFF
NA TRBJ1-2 NA TRBV7-2 TGTGCCAGCAGCCGCAGGGAGGGGAACTATGGCTACACCTTC CASSRREGNYGYTF
NA TRBJ2-7 NA TRBV2 TGTGCCAGCAGTGAAGGGGTTTCGTACGAGCAGTACTTC CASSEGVSYEQYF
TRBD2 TRBJ2-7 NA TRBV7-6 TGTGCCAGCAGCTTTGGGACTAGCGGGACCTACGAGCAGTACTTC CASSFGTSGTYEQYF
NA TRBJ2-4 NA TRBV15 TGTGCCACCAGCTGGGACAAGTTAAACATTCAGTACTTC CATSWDKLNIQYF
NA TRBJ2-5 NA TRBV5-4 TGTGCCAGCAGCGGGGGATCTCAAGAGACCCAGTACTTC CASSGGSQETQYF
TRBD2 TRBJ2-3 NA TRBV28 TGTGCCAGCAGTACTCGGGGCGGGAGGGCCTCAGATACGCAGTATTTT CASSTRGGRASDTQYF
TRBD2 TRBJ2-1 NA TRBV7-2 TGTGCCAGCAGTTCACTAGCGGGGGGGTACAATGAGCAGTTCTTC CASSSLAGGYNEQFF
NA TRBJ2-6 NA TRBV28 TGTGCCAGCAGTTTATGGGGGGACTCTGGGGCCAACGTCCTGACTTTC CASSLWGDSGANVLTF
NA TRBJ1-2 once TRBV28 TGTGCCAGCAGCTTGCATACTACAGGGAAGTATGGCTACACCTTC CASSLHTTGKYGYTF
TRBD1 TRBJ1-4 NA TRBV4-3 TGCGCCAGCAGCCCACGTTTGGGACAGGGAGGGGAAAAACTGTTTTTT CASSPRLGQGGEKLFF